This T cell receptor (beta chain) was sequenced in a study of T cells in Graves' hyperthyroidism and ophthalmopathy. Study results and limitations: Most thyroid clonotypes that were expanded above 0.001 also turned up in blood.

Subjects with ophthalmopathy showed a Clinical Activity Score no lower than 3, a NOSPECS grade no lower than 4, and a duration shorter than 3 months. The count of this clonotype is one. Antigen: not known. The source material, RNA transcripts, was used to amplify TCR beta CDR3 regions. The TCR CDR3 first-round RT-PCR relied on the HTBI primer set. One entry per CDR3 protein, called by TCRdb with MiXCR from the multiplex PCR reads. The sample has about 59,000 distinct CDR3 sequences, approximately 53% seen once. The germline V and J ends were trimmed by 5 bases and 7 bases, with 17 bases remaining between them. The CDR3 extends over 15 amino acids. Germline loops: CDR1 SEHNR, CDR2 FQNEAQ (reference sequence).

The clonotype originates from a woman aged 55-69 years with Graves' ophthalmopathy. The source material was blood. The chain has TRBV7-9 and TRBJ2-2, with D perhaps being TRBD1 or TRBD2 (5 bases each). CDR3 nucleotide sequence: TGTGCCAGCAGCGGGGGATACGGGGTCGTCGGGGAGCTGTTTTTT. This sequence encodes CASSGGYGVVGELFF.